This T cell receptor beta chain was captured in a study of T cell repertoires in cytomegalovirus infection. Broader study findings: There were HLA-C-restricted CMV-specific TCR beta clonotypes dominating the ex vivo response.

One entry per CDR3 protein, called by TCRdb with MiXCR from the reads. The table lists roughly 700,000 distinct CDR3 sequences, roughly a third of them singletons. The CDR3 totals 15 residues. With 6 bases clipped from V and 5 bases from J, the junction kept 9 bases outside the gene matches. In germline, CDR1 is SNHLY, CDR2 FYNNEI. This clonotype came up a few times. Its cognate antigen is unknown. Sequencing used cultured PBMCs, obtained from culture after CMV antigen stimulation. This clonotype originated in a human donor in good health (CMV status not recorded). Some clones in this sample may be carry-over from other donors' samples. V gene TRBV2 combines with J gene TRBJ1-4, with 7 positions matching TRBD1. The CDR3 region has the DNA TGTGCCAGCAGGGCCCCGGGACAGAGAAATGAAAAACTGTTTTTT. This translates into CASRAPGQRNEKLFF.